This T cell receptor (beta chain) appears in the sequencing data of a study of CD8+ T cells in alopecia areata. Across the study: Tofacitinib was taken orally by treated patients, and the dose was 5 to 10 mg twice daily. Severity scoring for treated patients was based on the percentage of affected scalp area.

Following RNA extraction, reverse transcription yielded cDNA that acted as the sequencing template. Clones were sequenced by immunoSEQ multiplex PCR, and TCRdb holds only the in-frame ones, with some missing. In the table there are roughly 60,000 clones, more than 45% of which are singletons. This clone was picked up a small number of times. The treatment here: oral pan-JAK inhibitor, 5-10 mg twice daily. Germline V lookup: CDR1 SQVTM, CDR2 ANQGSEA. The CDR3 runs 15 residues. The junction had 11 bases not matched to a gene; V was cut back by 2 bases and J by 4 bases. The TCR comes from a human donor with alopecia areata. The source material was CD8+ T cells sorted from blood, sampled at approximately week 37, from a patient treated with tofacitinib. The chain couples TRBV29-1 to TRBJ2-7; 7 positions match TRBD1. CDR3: CSVESKTGDGYEQYF. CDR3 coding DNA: TGCAGCGTTGAATCGAAAACAGGGGACGGGTACGAGCAGTACTTC.